This T cell receptor (beta chain) came from a study of T cell responses to AZD1222 COVID-19 vaccine. Turning to this clone: Its antigen is unknown.

Generated by immunoSEQ multiplex PCR, the TCRdb table keeps only in-frame clones and is missing some. Of about 140,000 clones listed, roughly 93% were seen once; the top ten hold roughly an eighth. The CDR3 runs 15 residues. After removal of 4 bases from V and 1 base from J, the junction contained 5 bases not matched to a gene. Germline assignment: CDR1 MGHRA and CDR2 YSYEKL. Study-wide results and limits: It should be noted that donors were predominantly white British and more often female, and clonal diversity was possibly underestimated. Unmutated variant regions reportedly attract nearly half of all spike-specific TCRs. Mapped onto spike, vaccine-associated CD4 TCRs spanned it and were dominant at 160-218 and 743-854. The peak T cell response came first, and repertoires were sampled only after it.

This chain links TRBV4-1 with TRBJ1-1; 8 bases align to TRBD1. The receptor's source is an adult who had recovered from COVID-19. The sample was peripheral blood, taken after recovery from COVID-19. CDR3: CASSRPTGENTEAFF. The CDR3 bases are TGCGCCAGCAGCCGGCCGACAGGGGAGAACACTGAAGCTTTCTTT.